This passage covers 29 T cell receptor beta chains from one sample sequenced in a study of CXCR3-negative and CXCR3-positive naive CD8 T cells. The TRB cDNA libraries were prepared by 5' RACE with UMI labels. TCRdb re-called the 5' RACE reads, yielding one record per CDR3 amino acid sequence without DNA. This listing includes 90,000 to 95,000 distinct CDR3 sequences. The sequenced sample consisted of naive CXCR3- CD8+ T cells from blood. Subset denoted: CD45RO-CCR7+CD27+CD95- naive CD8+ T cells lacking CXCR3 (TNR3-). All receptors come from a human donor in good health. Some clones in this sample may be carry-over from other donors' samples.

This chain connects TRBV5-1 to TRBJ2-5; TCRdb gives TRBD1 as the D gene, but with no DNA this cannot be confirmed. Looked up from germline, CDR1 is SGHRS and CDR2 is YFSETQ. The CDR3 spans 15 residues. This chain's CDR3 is CASSLTGQRQETQYF.

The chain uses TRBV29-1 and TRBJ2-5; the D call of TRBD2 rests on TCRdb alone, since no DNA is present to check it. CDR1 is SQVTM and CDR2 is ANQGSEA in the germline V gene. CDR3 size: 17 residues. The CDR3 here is CSVERLGTSEDQETQYF. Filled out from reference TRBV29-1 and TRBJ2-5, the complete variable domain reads SAVISQKPSRDICQRGTSLTIQCQVDSQVTMMFWYRQQPGQSLTLIATANQGSEATYESGFVIDKFPISRPNLTFSTLTVSNMSPEDSSIYLCSVERLGTSEDQETQYFGPGTRLLVL.

CDR3 loop: CAWSAGGRSYEQYF. This sequence joins TRBV30 and TRBJ2-7; as DNA is missing, the TRBD1 call by TCRdb cannot be tested. Germline CDR1 is GTSNPN and CDR2 is SVGIG (reference sequence). This CDR3 is built from 14 residues.

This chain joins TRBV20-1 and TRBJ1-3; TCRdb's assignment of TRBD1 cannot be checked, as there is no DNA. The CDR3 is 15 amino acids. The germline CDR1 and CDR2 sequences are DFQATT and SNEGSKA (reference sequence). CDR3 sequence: CSARDRDDSGNTIYF.

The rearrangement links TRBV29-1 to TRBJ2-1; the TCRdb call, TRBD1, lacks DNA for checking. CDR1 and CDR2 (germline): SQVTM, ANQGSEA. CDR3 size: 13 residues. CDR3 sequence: CSAYGAAYNEQFF.

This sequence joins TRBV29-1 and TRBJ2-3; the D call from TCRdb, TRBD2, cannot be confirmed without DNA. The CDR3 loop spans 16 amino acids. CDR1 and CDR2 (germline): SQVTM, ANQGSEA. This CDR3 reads CSVKTIAGGPGDTQYF.

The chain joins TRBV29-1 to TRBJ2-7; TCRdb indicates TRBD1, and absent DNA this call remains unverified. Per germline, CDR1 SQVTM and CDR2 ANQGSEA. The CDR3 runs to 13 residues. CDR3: CSARDRGVHEQYF.

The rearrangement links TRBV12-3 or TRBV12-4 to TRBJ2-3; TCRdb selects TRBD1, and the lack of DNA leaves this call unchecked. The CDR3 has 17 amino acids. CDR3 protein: CASSFPRGGTRADTQYF.

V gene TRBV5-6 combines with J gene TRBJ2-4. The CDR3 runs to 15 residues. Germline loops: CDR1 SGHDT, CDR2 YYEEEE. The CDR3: CASSLDRDGVNIQYF.

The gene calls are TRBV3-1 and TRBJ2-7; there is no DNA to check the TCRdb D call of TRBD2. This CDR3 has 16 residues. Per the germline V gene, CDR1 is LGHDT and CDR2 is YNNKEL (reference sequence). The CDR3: CASSQEILAGAYEQYF.

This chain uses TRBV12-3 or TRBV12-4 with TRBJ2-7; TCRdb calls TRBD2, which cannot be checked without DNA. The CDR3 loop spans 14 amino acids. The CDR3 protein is CASSFGESPYEQYF.

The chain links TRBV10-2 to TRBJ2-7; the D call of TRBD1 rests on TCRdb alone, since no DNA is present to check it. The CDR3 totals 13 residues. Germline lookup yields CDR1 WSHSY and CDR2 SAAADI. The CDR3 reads CASKWTGNYEQYF.

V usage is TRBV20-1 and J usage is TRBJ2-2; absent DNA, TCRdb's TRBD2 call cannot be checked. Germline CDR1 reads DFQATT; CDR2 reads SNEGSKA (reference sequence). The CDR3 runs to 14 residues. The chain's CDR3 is CSATGLAGSGELFF.

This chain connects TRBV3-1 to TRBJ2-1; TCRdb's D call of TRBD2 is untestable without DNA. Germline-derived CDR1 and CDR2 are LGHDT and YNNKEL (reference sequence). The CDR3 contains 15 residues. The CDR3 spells CASSQEASGVNEQFF.

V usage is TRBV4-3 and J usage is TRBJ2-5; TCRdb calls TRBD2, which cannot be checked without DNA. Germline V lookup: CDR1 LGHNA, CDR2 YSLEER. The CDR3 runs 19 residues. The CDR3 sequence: CASSQDEGGLADRQETQYF.

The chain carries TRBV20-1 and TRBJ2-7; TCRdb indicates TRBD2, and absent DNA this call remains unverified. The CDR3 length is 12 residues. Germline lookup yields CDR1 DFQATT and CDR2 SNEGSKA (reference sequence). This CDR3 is CSANLASYEQYF.

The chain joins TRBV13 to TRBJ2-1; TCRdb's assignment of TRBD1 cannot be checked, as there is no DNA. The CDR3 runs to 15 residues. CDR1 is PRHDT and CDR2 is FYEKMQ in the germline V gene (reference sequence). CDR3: CASSPNRGTRNEQFF.

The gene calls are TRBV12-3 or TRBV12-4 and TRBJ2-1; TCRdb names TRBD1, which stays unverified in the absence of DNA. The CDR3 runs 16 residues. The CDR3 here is CASMLSRYDRSNEQFF.

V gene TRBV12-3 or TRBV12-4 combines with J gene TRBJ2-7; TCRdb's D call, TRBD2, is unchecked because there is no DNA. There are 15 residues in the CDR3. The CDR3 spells CASREGLAGAYEQYF.

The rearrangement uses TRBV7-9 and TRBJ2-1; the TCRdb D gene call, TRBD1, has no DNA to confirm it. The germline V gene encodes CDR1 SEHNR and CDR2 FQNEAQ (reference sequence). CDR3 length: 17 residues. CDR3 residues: CASSYFARTGDYNEQFF.

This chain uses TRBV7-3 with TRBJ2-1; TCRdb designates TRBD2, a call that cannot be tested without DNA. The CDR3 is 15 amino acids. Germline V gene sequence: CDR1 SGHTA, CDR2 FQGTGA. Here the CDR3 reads CASSLQAADVNEQFF.

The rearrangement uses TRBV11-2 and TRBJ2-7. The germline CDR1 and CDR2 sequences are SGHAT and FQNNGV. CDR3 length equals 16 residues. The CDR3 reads CASSLGFIQPDYEQYF.

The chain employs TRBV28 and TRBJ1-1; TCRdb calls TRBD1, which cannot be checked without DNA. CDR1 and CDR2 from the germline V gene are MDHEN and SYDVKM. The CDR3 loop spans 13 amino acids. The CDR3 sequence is CASSLWQGAEAFF.

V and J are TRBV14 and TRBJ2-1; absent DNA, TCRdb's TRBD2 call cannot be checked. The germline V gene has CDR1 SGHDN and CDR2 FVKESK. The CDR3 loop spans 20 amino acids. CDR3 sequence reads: CASSSNLTSGEESSYNEQFF. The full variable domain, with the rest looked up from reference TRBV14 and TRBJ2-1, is EAGVTQFPSHSVIEKGQTVTLRCDPISGHDNLYWYRRVMGKEIKFLLHFVKESKQDESGMPNNRFLAERTGGTYSTLKVQPAELEDSGVYFCASSSNLTSGEESSYNEQFFGPGTRLTVL.

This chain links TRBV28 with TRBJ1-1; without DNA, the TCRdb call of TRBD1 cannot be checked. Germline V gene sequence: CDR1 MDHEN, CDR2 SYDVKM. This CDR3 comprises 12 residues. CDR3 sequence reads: CASSQDRAEAFF. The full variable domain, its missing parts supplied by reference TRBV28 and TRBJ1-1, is DVKVTQSSRYLVKRTGEKVFLECVQDMDHENMFWYRQDPGLGLRLIYFSYDVKMKEKGDIPEGYSVSREKKERFSLILESASTNQTSMYLCASSQDRAEAFFGQGTRLTVV.

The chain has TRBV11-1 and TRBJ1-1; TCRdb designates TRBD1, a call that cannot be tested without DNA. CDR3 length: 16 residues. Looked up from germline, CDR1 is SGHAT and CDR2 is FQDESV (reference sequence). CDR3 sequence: CASSKQGDLGNTEAFF.

CDR3 region: CASSPSDTQYF. This chain links TRBV5-5 with TRBJ2-3. CDR3 size: 11 residues. Germline CDR1 and CDR2: SGHKS and YYEKEE (reference sequence).

The CDR3 is CASSFSGSYEQYF. The chain joins TRBV11-3 to TRBJ2-7; without DNA, the TCRdb call of TRBD1 cannot be checked. The CDR3 length is 13 residues. Germline V gives CDR1 SGHNT, CDR2 YENEEA.

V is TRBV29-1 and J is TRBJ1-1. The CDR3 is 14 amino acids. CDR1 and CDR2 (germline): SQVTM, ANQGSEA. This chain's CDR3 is CSVGPGSRNTEAFF.